This T cell receptor (beta chain) was documented in a study of cytomegalovirus exposure and HLA in healthy donors. Overall study results and limits: Association of a missense DCLRE1C variant with TCR beta V- and J-gene trimming was reported in a later analysis. The investigators catalogued 164 TCR beta chains as cytomegalovirus-associated. CMV serostatus was the sole immune exposure data available. In an earlier analysis, most TCR beta V segments were productive about 90% or about 30% of the time.

Germline trimming cut 2 bases from V and 5 bases from J; bases unmatched to any gene: 5. In germline, CDR1 is SGHDT, CDR2 YYEEEE. CDR3 length: 14 residues. Points on this clone: Antigen: not known.

In the PCR, 60 Vbeta and 13 Jbeta primers were used. Sequencing was performed with immunoSEQ multiplex PCR; in TCRdb, only in-frame clones are kept and a portion is missing. The table lists 150,000 to 200,000 clones, around 81% of them singletons. The origin of this receptor is a woman under 30 in good health and CMV-seropositive. Sequencing used PBMCs. The chain links TRBV5-6 to TRBJ2-5, with 8 bases fitting TRBD1. CDR3: CASSFQGARETQYF. CDR3 nucleotides: TGTGCCAGCAGCTTCCAGGGGGCAAGGGAGACCCAGTACTTC.